The 21 T cell receptor beta chains presented below share a single source sample, sequenced in a study of PD-1 blockade in classical Hodgkin lymphoma. Relapse after autologous stem cell transplantation occurred in every patient, and brentuximab vedotin exposure varied. Clones were sequenced by immunoSEQ multiplex PCR, and TCRdb holds only the in-frame ones, with some missing. The data hold approximately 60,000 clones, with more than 90% observed a single time. This specimen consisted of peripheral blood mononuclear cells (PBMCs), obtained at baseline. The receptors were sampled from a human donor with classical Hodgkin lymphoma.

This chain links TRBV4-1 with TRBJ2-5; 10 bases agree with TRBD2. Germline CDR1 is MGHRA and CDR2 is YSYEKL. The CDR3 totals 16 residues. V shed 4 bases and J 5 bases; nucleotides not matched to a gene: 10. The CDR3, as DNA: TGCGCCAGCAGCCTGGGGGCTAGCGGGAGTAGGGAGACCCAGTACTTC. Translation: CASSLGASGSRETQYF.

The chain carries TRBV18 and TRBJ2-2, with TRBD2 identical over 11 bases. V shed 6 bases, J shed 4 bases, and the junction held 7 bases outside the gene matches. Germline CDR1 KGHSH, CDR2 LQKENI. The CDR3 extends over 16 amino acids. CDR3 in amino acids: CASSPRTSGFTGELFF. The CDR3, as DNA: TGTGCCAGCTCGCCGAGGACTAGCGGGTTCACCGGGGAGCTGTTTTTT.

This rearrangement joins TRBV6-6 to TRBJ1-1; D not certain. V gave up 5 bases and J gave up 5 bases, with 12 bases separating them. The germline V gene has CDR1 MNHNY and CDR2 SVGAGI (reference sequence). The CDR3 is made up of 13 amino acids. This CDR3 is CASSLMSGTEAFF. For the CDR3, the DNA is TGTGCCAGCAGTCTTATGAGCGGTACTGAAGCTTTCTTT.

This sequence joins TRBV18 and TRBJ2-1; no firm D call. CDR1 is KGHSH and CDR2 is LQKENI in the germline V gene. V lost 3 bases to trimming and J lost 4 bases, with 10 bases between them. The CDR3 is 14 residues long. CDR3 in amino acids: CASSPSDGYNEQFF. CDR3 in DNA: TGTGCCAGCTCACCCTCGGACGGATACAATGAGCAGTTCTTC.

A few counts support this clone. The V call is TRBV10-3, the J call TRBJ2-1; TRBD1 matches at 7 bases. Germline trimming cut 7 bases from V and 5 bases from J; bases unmatched to any gene: 11. The CDR3 runs 15 residues. Per germline, CDR1 ENHRY and CDR2 SYGVKD. This chain's CDR3 is CAITDREKGNNEQFF. In DNA form, the CDR3 reads TGTGCCATCACTGACAGGGAAAAGGGCAACAATGAGCAGTTCTTC.

V and J are TRBV6-4 and TRBJ2-1, with 7 nucleotides matching TRBD1. V lost 4 bases, J lost 7 bases, and 10 bases stayed unmatched. The CDR3 totals 15 residues. The V gene's germline CDR1 is MRHNA and CDR2 SNTAGT. The CDR3 sequence is CASSGGKTGKNEQFF. DNA of the CDR3: TGTGCCAGCAGTGGAGGGAAGACAGGGAAGAATGAGCAGTTCTTC.

This chain links TRBV6-5 with TRBJ2-1; 13 nucleotides line up with TRBD2. This CDR3 region has 14 residues. CDR1 and CDR2 from the germline V gene are MNHEY and SVGAGI. The J segment lost 15 bases and the V segment lost 8 bases, leaving 13 bases of the junction unmatched. CDR3 loop: CASGSLAGGPSVFF. CDR3 bases: TGTGCCAGCGGATCACTAGCGGGAGGGCCTAGTGTGTTCTTC.

The chain couples TRBV6-1 to TRBJ1-6; D is unclear. CDR1 is MNHNS, CDR2 SASEGT, per germline. This CDR3 has 12 residues. Trimming shortened V by 2 bases and J by 11 bases, and 7 bases separated the two germline ends. The CDR3 sequence: CASSERDTPLHF. As DNA, the CDR3 is TGTGCCAGCAGTGAACGAGATACACCCCTCCACTTT.

V and J are TRBV29-1 and TRBJ2-1, with 8 bases that match TRBD2. J was trimmed by 6 bases and V by 4 bases; bases with no gene match: 8. Germline CDR1 is SQVTM and CDR2 is ANQGSEA. The CDR3 has 14 amino acids. The CDR3 bases are TGCAGCGTTGTGGCGGGAGGTAAAGTCAATGAGCAGTTCTTC. It codes for CSVVAGGKVNEQFF.

The V gene is TRBV13, the J gene TRBJ2-1; D is perhaps TRBD1 (5 bases). The CDR3 runs 17 residues. CDR1 is PRHDT and CDR2 is FYEKMQ in the germline V gene (reference sequence). Trimming shortened V by 2 bases and J by 6 bases, and 20 bases separated the two germline ends. The CDR3 protein is CASSLNAWGSRSNEQFF. Written as DNA, the CDR3 is TGTGCCAGCAGCTTAAATGCTTGGGGCAGCAGGAGCAATGAGCAGTTCTTC.

This sequence joins TRBV6-6 and TRBJ1-1; unclear D gene. The germline CDR1 and CDR2 sequences are MNHNY and SVGAGI (reference sequence). This CDR3 comprises 14 residues. Between the trimmed V and J ends, which lost 5 bases and 2 bases, there was a span of 12 bases. CDR3 sequence (DNA): TGTGCCAGCAGTCCCCTGAACCAAAACACTGAAGCTTTCTTT. As protein: CASSPLNQNTEAFF.

CDR3 loop: CASSSPGTRRYF. The CDR3 DNA is TGTGCCAGCAGTTCGCCCGGGACAAGAAGGTACTTC. This sequence joins TRBV6-5 and TRBJ2-5, with a possible D match to TRBD1 (6 bases). Trimming took off 4 bases at V and 13 bases at J, with 16 bases between the two ends. From germline, CDR1 is MNHEY and CDR2 SVGAGI. CDR3 size: 12 residues.

The J gene is TRBJ1-1, the V gene TRBV7-3; D perhaps matches TRBD1 (5 bases). The CDR3 is 13 amino acids. The V end was cut by 5 bases, the J end by 1 base, with 8 bases between. Germline V CDR1 and CDR2: SGHTA, FQGTGA. In nucleotides, the CDR3 is TGTGCCAGCAGCCGGGACTGGAACACTGAAGCTTTCTTT. Translated, it gives CASSRDWNTEAFF.

This chain connects TRBV9 to TRBJ2-1, with 7 nucleotides matching TRBD2. Per the germline V gene, CDR1 is SGDLS and CDR2 is YYNGEE. This CDR3 is 15 amino acids long. V shed 2 bases, J shed 6 bases, and the junction held 8 bases outside the gene matches. CDR3 sequence: CASSVRGILGNEQFF. CDR3 sequence (DNA): TGTGCCAGCAGCGTGCGGGGGATTCTGGGCAATGAGCAGTTCTTC.

The chain is built from TRBV6-6 and TRBJ1-1, with D perhaps TRBD1 (5 bases). The V end lost 7 bases, the J end lost 3 bases, and 12 bases lay between the germline ends. The germline V gene encodes CDR1 MNHNY and CDR2 SVGAGI (reference sequence). The CDR3 covers 13 residues. This CDR3 is CASTLGVYTEAFF. CDR3 bases: TGTGCCAGCACCCTGGGGGTTTACACTGAAGCTTTCTTT.

The chain employs TRBV2 and TRBJ2-3; no clear D gene. CDR1 is SNHLY and CDR2 is FYNNEI in the germline V gene. The V gene lost 8 bases and the J gene lost 3 bases, with 6 bases spanning the gap. The CDR3 has 11 amino acids. Written as DNA, the CDR3 is TGTGCCAGCGAAAATACAGATACGCAGTATTTT. This sequence encodes CASENTDTQYF.

The chain recombines TRBV6-5 with TRBJ2-7; 7 bases agree with TRBD1. This CDR3 contains 14 residues. CDR1 is MNHEY and CDR2 is SVGAGI in the germline V gene. V shed 6 bases and J 1 base; nucleotides not matched to a gene: 6. The CDR3 loop is CASRPPGQSYEQYF. DNA for the CDR3: TGTGCCAGCAGGCCCCCGGGACAGTCCTACGAGCAGTACTTC.

This clone appeared a few times. The V gene is TRBV27, the J gene TRBJ1-1; unclear D gene. This CDR3 is 14 amino acids long. Per germline, CDR1 MNHEY and CDR2 SMNVEV (reference sequence). V dropped 5 bases and J dropped 2 bases, with 12 bases sitting between them. In nucleotides, the CDR3 is TGTGCCAGCAGTACCTTGGCACGTAACACTGAAGCTTTCTTT. Amino acid sequence: CASSTLARNTEAFF.

This rearrangement joins TRBV18 to TRBJ2-7; no definite D call. The CDR3 length is 15 residues. CDR1 KGHSH and CDR2 LQKENI come from the germline V gene. V was clipped by 0 bases and J by 2 bases, with 11 bases between them. CDR3 sequence (DNA): TGTGCCAGCTCACCACCACCCTCTGGGCCCTACGAGCAGTACTTC. This encodes CASSPPPSGPYEQYF.

The gene calls are TRBV10-1 and TRBJ1-1; D not resolved. CDR3 length: 13 residues. The V end lost 6 bases, the J end lost 1 base, and 9 bases lay between the germline ends. Germline V lookup: CDR1 WNHNN, CDR2 SYGVQD (reference sequence). The DNA for the CDR3 is TGCGCCAGCAGCCGTACACAGAACACTGAAGCTTTCTTT. This encodes CASSRTQNTEAFF.

This chain connects TRBV5-1 to TRBJ2-3; possible D gene TRBD2, 6 bases. The CDR3 has 14 amino acids. Germline V gives CDR1 SGHRS, CDR2 YFSETQ. The V gene lost 4 bases and the J gene lost 5 bases, with 14 bases spanning the gap. CDR3 residues: CASSKTRAEDTQYF. In DNA form, the CDR3 reads TGCGCCAGCAGCAAGACTAGAGCCGAAGATACGCAGTATTTT.